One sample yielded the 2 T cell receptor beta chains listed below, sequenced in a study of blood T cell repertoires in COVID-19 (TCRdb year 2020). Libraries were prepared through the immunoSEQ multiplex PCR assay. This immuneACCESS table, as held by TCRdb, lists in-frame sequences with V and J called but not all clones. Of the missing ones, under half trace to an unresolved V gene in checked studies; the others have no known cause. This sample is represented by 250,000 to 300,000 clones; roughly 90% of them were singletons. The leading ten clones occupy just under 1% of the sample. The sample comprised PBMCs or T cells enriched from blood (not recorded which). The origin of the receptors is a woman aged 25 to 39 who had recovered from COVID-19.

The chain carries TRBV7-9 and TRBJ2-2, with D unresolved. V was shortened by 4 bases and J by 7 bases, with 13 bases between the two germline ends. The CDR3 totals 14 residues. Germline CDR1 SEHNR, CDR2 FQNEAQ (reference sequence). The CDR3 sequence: CASSSPSRGGELFF. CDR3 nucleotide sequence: TGTGCCAGCAGCTCCCCGTCCCGAGGCGGGGAGCTGTTTTTT.

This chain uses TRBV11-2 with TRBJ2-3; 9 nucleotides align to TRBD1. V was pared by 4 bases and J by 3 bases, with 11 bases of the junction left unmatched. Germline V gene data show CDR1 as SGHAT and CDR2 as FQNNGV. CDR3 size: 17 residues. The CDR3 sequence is CASSSIQDRGRTDTQYF. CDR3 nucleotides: TGTGCCAGCAGCTCGATTCAGGACAGGGGTCGGACAGATACGCAGTATTTT.